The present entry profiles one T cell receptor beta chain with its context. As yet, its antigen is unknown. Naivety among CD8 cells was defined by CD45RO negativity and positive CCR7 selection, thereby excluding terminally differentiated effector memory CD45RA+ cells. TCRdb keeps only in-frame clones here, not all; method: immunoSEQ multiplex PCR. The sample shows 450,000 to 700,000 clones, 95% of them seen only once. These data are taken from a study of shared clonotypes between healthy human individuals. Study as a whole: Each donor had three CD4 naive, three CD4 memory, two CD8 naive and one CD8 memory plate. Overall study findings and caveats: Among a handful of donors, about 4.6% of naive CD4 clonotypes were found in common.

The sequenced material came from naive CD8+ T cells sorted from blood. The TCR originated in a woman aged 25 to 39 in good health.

The CDR3 is CASTGTGLTGELFF. CDR3 sequence (DNA): TGTGCCAGTACCGGGACAGGGCTAACCGGGGAGCTGTTTTTT. V and J are TRBV27 and TRBJ2-2; TRBD1 matches at 9 bases. V lost 9 bases and J lost 5; bases outside the gene matches: 7. Germline V lookup: CDR1 MNHEY, CDR2 SMNVEV (reference sequence). This CDR3 region has 14 residues.